This T cell receptor (beta chain) was sequenced for a study of cytomegalovirus exposure and HLA in healthy donors. Study in general: Roughly four fifths of around 400 genotyped donors fell in the Caucasian-associated ancestry cluster.

The PCR ran on 60 Vbeta and 13 Jbeta primers. Some clones are missing from TCRdb's copy, which holds only in-frame ones; the method was immunoSEQ multiplex PCR. The data hold some 200,000 clones, with 10% to 15% observed a single time. General study findings and limits: Reported results showed that the classifier diagnosed cytomegalovirus status with high specificity and sensitivity. Cytomegalovirus-associated TCR beta chains were listed, numbering 150 to 200.

In regard to this clone: Antigen specificity is unknown.

The CDR3 runs to 14 residues. With 0 bases clipped from V and 3 bases from J, the junction kept 1 base outside the gene matches. CDR1 is LNHDA and CDR2 is SQIVND in the germline V gene (reference sequence). The sequenced material came from PBMCs. The V and J genes are TRBV19 and TRBJ1-1; 7 bases align to TRBD1. The source is a man between 45 and 60 years old in good health and CMV-seropositive. CDR3 residues: CASSIDRGDTEAFF. The CDR3 DNA is TGTGCCAGTAGTATAGACAGGGGGGACACTGAAGCTTTCTTT.